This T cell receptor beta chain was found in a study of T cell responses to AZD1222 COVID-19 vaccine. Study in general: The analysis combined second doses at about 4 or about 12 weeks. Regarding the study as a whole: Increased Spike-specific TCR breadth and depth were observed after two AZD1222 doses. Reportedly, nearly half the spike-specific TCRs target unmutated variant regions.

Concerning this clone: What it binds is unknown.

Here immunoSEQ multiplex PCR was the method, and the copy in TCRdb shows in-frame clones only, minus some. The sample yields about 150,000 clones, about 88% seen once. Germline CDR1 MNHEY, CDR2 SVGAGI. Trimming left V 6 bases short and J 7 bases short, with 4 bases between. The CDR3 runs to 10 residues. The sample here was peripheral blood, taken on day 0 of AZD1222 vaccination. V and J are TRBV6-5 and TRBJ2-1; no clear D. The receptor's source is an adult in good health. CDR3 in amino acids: CASRLNEQFF. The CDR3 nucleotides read TGTGCCAGCAGATTAAATGAGCAGTTCTTC.